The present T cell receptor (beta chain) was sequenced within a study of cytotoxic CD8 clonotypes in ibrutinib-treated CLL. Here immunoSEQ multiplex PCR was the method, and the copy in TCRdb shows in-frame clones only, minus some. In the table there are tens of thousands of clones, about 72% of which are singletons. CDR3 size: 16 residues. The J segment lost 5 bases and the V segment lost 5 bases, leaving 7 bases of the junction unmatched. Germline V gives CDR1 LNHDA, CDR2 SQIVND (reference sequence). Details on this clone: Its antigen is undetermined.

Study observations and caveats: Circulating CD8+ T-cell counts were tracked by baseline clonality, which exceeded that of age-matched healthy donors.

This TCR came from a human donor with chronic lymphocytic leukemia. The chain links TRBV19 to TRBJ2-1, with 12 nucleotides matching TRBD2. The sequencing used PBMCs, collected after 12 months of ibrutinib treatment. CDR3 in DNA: TGTGCCAGTAGTTCCCGTCTAGCGGGAGGGAACAATGAGCAGTTCTTC. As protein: CASSSRLAGGNNEQFF.